These T cell receptor beta chains were read from a single sample in a study. TCRdb re-called the 5' RACE reads through MiXCR, storing one row per CDR3 protein. The sample lists fewer than 75,000 distinct CDR3 sequences; 26% were seen once. The sequencing input was tumor-infiltrating Tregs sorted from the breast tumor. The source of these receptors is a female donor with breast cancer. CDR3s include the opening cysteine and the closing phenylalanine or tryptophan. D genes are given only for firm matches. Only part of the rows carry a size: once, few, many, or a class if the clone is expanded.

>TRBV7-3|-|14|few|TRBJ2-3
CASSLADSTDTQYF
TGTGCCAGCAGCTTAGCGGACAGCACAGATACGCAGTATTTT
>TRBV7-6|-|14|few|TRBJ1-4
CASSHGAGNEKLFF
TGTGCCAGCAGCCACGGTGCGGGTAATGAAAAACTGTTTTTT
>TRBV6-1|-|14|-|TRBJ1-4
CASSKVDRPEKLFF
TGTGCCAGCAGTAAAGTGGACAGACCTGAAAAACTGTTTTTT
>TRBV4-1|TRBD2|15|-|TRBJ2-7
CASSQEAGPYYEQYF
TGCGCCAGCAGCCAAGAAGCGGGACCCTACTACGAGCAGTACTTC
>TRBV6-1|-|13|many|TRBJ1-2
CASSEWGAKGYTF
TGTGCCAGCAGTGAATGGGGGGCGAAAGGCTACACCTTC
>TRBV20-1|-|12|-|TRBJ1-1
CSARGQVDEAFF
TGCAGTGCTAGAGGACAGGTTGATGAAGCTTTCTTT
>TRBV7-9|TRBD2|17|few|TRBJ2-2
CASSSELAGGNTGELFF
TGTGCCAGCAGCTCCGAACTAGCGGGAGGCAACACCGGGGAGCTGTTTTTT
>TRBV5-1|TRBD1|14|many|TRBJ1-1
CASSLDRGTTEAFF
TGCGCCAGCAGCTTGGACAGGGGGACCACTGAAGCTTTCTTT
>TRBV9|-|12|many|TRBJ2-7
CASSVADGEQYF
TGTGCCAGCAGCGTAGCGGATGGAGAGCAGTACTTC
>TRBV28|TRBD2|14|few|TRBJ2-3
CASILAGAPDTQYF
TGTGCCAGCATTCTAGCGGGAGCCCCAGATACGCAGTATTTT
>TRBV5-1|-|15|few|TRBJ1-1
CASSLARSMNTEAFF
TGCGCCAGCAGCTTGGCAAGATCTATGAACACTGAAGCTTTCTTT
>TRBV6-1|-|15|few|TRBJ1-6
CASSEVGNRYSPLHF
TGTGCCAGCAGTGAAGTAGGCAATCGTTATTCACCCCTCCACTTT
>TRBV7-2|-|16|few|TRBJ1-1
CASSLGSGVMNTETFF
TGTGCCAGCAGCTTAGGTTCCGGGGTCATGAACACTGAAACTTTCTTT
>TRBV20-1|-|13|-|TRBJ2-3
CSASGPGIDTQYF
TGCAGTGCTAGCGGTCCTGGGATAGATACGCAGTATTTT
>TRBV11-3|-|12|-|TRBJ2-1
CASSQTHNEQFF
TGTGCCAGCAGCCAAACCCACAATGAGCAGTTCTTC
>TRBV6-1|-|13|-|TRBJ1-5
CAGRPDPIQPQHF
TGTGCCGGCAGACCAGATCCAATTCAGCCCCAGCATTTT
>TRBV20-1|-|13|-|TRBJ2-1
CSARGASYNEQFF
TGCAGTGCGAGGGGAGCTTCCTACAATGAGCAGTTCTTC